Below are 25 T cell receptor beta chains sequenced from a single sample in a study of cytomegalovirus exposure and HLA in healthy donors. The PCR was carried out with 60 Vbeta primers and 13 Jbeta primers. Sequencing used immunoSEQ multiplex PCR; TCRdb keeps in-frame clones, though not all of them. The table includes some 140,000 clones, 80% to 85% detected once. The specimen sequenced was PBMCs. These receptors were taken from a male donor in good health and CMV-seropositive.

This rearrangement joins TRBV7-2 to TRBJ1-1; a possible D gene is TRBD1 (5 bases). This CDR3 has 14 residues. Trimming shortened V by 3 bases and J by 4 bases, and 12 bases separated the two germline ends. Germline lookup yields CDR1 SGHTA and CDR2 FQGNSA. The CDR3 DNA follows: TGTGCCAGCAGCTTTCAGGGTGTGCGCACTGAAGCTTTCTTT. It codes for CASSFQGVRTEAFF.

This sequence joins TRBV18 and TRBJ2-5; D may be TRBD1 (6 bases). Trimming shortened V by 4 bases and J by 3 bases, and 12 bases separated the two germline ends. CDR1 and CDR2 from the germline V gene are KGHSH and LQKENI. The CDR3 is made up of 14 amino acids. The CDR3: CASSLTGGEETQYF. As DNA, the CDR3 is TGTGCCAGCTCACTGACAGGCGGAGAAGAGACCCAGTACTTC.

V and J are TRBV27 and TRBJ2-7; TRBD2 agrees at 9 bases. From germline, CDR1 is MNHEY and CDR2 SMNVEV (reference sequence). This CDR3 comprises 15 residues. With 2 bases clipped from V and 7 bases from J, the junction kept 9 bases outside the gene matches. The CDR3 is CASSLDSAGGREQYF. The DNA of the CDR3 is TGTGCCAGCAGTTTAGACAGCGCGGGAGGGCGTGAGCAGTACTTC.

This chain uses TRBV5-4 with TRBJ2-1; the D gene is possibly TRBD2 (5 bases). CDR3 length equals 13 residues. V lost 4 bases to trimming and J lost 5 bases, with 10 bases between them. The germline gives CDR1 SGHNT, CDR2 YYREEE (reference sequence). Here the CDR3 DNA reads TGTGCCAGCAGCCCAGGACTTAACAATGAGCAGTTCTTC. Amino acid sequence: CASSPGLNNEQFF.

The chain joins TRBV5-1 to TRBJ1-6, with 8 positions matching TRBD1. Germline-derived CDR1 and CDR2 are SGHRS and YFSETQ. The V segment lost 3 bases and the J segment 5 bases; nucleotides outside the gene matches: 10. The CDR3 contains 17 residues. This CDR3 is CASSSRAGGGNNSPLHF. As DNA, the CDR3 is TGCGCCAGCAGCTCGAGGGCAGGGGGCGGCAATAATTCACCCCTCCACTTT.

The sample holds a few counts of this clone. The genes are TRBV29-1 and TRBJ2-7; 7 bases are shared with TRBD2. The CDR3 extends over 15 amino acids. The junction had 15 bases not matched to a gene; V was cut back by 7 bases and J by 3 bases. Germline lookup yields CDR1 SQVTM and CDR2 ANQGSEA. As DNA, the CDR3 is TGCAGCGCCGTTTCTAGACTAGCTGAGATCTACGAGCAGTACTTC. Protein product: CSAVSRLAEIYEQYF.

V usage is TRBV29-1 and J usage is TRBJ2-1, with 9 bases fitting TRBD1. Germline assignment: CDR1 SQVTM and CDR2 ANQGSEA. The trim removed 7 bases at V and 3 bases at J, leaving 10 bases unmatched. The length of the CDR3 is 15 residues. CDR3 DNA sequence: TGCAGCGCCAATGACAGGGGGAGAAACTACAATGAGCAGTTCTTC. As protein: CSANDRGRNYNEQFF.

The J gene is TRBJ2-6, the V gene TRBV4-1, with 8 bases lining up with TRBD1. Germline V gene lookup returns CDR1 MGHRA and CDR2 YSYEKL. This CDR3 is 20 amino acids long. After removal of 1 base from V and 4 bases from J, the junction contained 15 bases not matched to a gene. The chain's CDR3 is CASSQGLRTGPGLGANVLTF. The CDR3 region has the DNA TGCGCCAGCAGCCAAGGCTTAAGGACAGGGCCAGGTCTGGGGGCCAACGTCCTGACTTTC.

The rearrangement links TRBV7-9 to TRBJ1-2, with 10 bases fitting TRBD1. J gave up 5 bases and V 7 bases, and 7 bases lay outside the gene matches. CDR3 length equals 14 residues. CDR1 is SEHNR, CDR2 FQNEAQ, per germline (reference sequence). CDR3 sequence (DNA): TGTGCCAGCACGAGGACAGGGGGTTATTATGGCTACACCTTC. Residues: CASTRTGGYYGYTF.

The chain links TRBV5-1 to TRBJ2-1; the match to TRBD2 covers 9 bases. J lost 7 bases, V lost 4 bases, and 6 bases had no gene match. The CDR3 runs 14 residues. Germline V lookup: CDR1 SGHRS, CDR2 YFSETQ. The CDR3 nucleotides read TGCGCCAGCAGCCTCGGACTAGCGACTAATGAGCAGTTCTTC. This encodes CASSLGLATNEQFF.

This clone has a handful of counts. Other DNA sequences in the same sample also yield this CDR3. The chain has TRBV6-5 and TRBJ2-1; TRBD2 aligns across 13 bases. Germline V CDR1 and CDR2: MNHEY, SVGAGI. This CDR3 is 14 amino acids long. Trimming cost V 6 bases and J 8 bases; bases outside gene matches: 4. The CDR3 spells CASSPGLAGDEQFF. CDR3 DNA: TGTGCCAGCAGCCCCGGACTAGCGGGAGATGAGCAGTTCTTC.

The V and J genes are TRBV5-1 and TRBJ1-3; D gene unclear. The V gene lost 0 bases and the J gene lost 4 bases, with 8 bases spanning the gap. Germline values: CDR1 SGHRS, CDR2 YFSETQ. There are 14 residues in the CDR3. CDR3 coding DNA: TGCGCCAGCAGCTTGGCAGGAAGGGGAAACACCATATATTTT. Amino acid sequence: CASSLAGRGNTIYF.

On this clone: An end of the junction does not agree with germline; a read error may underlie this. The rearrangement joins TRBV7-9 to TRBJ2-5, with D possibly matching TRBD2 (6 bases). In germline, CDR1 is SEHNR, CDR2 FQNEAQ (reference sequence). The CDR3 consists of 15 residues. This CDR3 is CSSSLELANLETQYF. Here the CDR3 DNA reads TGTTCCAGCAGCTTAGAGCTAGCGAATTTGGAGACCCAGTACTTC.

The CDR3 DNA is TGTGCCAGCTCACCTACGGGACAGGGAGGGGAAAAACTGTTTTTT. Protein product: CASSPTGQGGEKLFF. The V and J genes are TRBV18 and TRBJ1-4; 9 bases agree with TRBD1. J lost 8 bases, V lost 3 bases, and 7 bases had no gene match. This CDR3 is 15 amino acids long. Germline CDR1 KGHSH, CDR2 LQKENI.

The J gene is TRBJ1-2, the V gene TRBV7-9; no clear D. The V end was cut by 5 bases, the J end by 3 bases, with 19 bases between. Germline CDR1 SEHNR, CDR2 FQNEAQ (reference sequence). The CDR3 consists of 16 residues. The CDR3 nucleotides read TGTGCCAGCAGCACCTATCTAGCAGGACTCGACTATGGCTACACCTTC. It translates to CASSTYLAGLDYGYTF.

The chain's CDR3 is CSVAGQGVNEQYF. The CDR3 DNA follows: TGCAGCGTTGCCGGACAGGGGGTAAATGAGCAGTACTTC. This chain uses TRBV29-1 with TRBJ2-7, with 10 bases identical to TRBD1. V was clipped by 4 bases and J by 7 bases; unmatched bases: 7. This CDR3 contains 13 residues. Germline CDR1 and CDR2: SQVTM and ANQGSEA.

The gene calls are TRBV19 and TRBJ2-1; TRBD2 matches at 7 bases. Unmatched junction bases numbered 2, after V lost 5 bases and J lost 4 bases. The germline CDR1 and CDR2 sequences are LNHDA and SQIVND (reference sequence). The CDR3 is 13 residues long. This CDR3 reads CASSHGGYNEQFF. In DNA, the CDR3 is TGTGCCAGTAGTCACGGGGGGTACAATGAGCAGTTCTTC.

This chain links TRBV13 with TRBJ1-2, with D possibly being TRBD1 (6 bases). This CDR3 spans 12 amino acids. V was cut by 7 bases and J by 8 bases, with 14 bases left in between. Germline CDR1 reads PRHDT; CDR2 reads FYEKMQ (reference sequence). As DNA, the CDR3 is TGTGCCAGCACCGAACAGGGACGAGGCTACACCTTC. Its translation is CASTEQGRGYTF.

The CDR3: CASSLGTSGGEQYF. CDR3 in DNA: TGTGCCAGCAGCTTGGGGACTAGCGGTGGCGAGCAGTACTTC. The chain joins TRBV5-4 to TRBJ2-7; 10 nucleotides match TRBD2. The CDR3 extends over 14 amino acids. With 0 bases clipped from V and 6 bases from J, the junction kept 3 bases outside the gene matches. The germline gives CDR1 SGHNT, CDR2 YYREEE (reference sequence).

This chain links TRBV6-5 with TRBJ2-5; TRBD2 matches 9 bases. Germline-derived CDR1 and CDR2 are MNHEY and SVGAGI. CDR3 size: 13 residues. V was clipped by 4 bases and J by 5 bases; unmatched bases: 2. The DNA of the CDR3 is TGTGCCAGCAGTTTAGCGGGAGTGGAGACCCAGTACTTC. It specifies CASSLAGVETQYF.

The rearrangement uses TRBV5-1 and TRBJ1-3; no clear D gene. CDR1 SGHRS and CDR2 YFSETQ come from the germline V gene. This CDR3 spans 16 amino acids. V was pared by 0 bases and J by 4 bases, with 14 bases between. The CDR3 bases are TGCGCCAGCAGCTTGGATCCCGACGAGGCCGGAAACACCATATATTTT. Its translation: CASSLDPDEAGNTIYF.

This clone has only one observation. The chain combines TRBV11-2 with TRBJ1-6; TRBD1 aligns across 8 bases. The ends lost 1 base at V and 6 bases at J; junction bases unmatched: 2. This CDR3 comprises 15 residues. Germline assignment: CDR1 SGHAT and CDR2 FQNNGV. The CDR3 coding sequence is TGTGCCAGCAGCTTAGTAGGACAGGGTAATTCACCCCTCCACTTT. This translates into CASSLVGQGNSPLHF.

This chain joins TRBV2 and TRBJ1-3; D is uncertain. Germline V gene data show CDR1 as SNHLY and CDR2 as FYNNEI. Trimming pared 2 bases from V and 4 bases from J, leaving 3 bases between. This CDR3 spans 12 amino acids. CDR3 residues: CASSERGNTIYF. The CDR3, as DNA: TGTGCCAGCAGTGAACGGGGAAACACCATATATTTT.

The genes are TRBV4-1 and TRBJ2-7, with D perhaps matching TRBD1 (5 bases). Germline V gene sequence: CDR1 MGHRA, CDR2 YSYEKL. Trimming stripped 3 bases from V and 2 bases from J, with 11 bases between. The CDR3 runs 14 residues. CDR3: CASSHFAGTYEQYF. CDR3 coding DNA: TGCGCCAGCAGCCACTTCGCAGGGACCTACGAGCAGTACTTC.

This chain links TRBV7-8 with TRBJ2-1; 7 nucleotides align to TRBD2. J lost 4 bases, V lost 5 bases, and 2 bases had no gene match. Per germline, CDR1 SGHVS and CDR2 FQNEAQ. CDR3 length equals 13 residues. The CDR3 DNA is TGTGCCAGCAGCAGCGGGGCATACAATGAGCAGTTCTTC. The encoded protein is CASSSGAYNEQFF.